These 29 T cell receptor beta chains were sequenced from one sample in a study of blood T cell repertoires in COVID-19. Assay used: immunoSEQ multiplex PCR; TCRdb lists only in-frame clones, some missing. In the table there are under 250,000 clones, about nine tenths of which are singletons. The sample was PBMCs or T cells enriched from blood (not recorded which). These receptors all come from a woman aged 25 to 39 with acute COVID-19.

This chain connects TRBV4-3 to TRBJ1-6, with D unresolved. The CDR3 spans 14 residues. The V gene lost 0 bases and the J gene lost 13 bases, with 13 bases spanning the gap. Germline lookup yields CDR1 LGHNA and CDR2 YSLEER. CDR3 nucleotide sequence: TGCGCCAGCAGCCAAGACGCGATCCCCGTTCCCCTCCACTTT. Translated, it gives CASSQDAIPVPLHF.

This chain links TRBV27 with TRBJ1-5; 7 bases are shared with TRBD1. V lost 5 bases, J lost 1 base, and 5 bases stayed unmatched. The CDR3 sequence is 15 residues long. The germline CDR1 and CDR2 sequences are MNHEY and SMNVEV (reference sequence). CDR3 DNA: TGTGCCAGCAGTCCCGGGACAGTAAGCAATCAGCCCCAGCATTTT. Residues: CASSPGTVSNQPQHF.

This chain joins TRBV5-1 and TRBJ2-7, with no clear D. Germline V gene data show CDR1 as SGHRS and CDR2 as YFSETQ. The CDR3 totals 12 residues. Trimming stripped 2 bases from V and 2 bases from J, with 5 bases between. Here the CDR3 DNA reads TGCGCCAGCAGCTTACCGGCCTACGAGCAGTACTTC. Its protein is CASSLPAYEQYF.

The sample holds a few counts of this clone. V gene TRBV19 combines with J gene TRBJ2-7; maybe TRBD1 (6 bases). Per germline, CDR1 LNHDA and CDR2 SQIVND (reference sequence). The CDR3 has 14 residues. Trimming took 1 base from V and 2 from J, leaving 9 bases between them. Written as DNA, the CDR3 is TGTGCCAGTAGTATAGGGACAGATCCCTACGAGCAGTACTTC. Protein: CASSIGTDPYEQYF.

The gene calls are TRBV28 and TRBJ1-1, with TRBD1 matching over 11 bases. Germline lookup yields CDR1 MDHEN and CDR2 SYDVKM. The CDR3 loop spans 16 amino acids. Trimming cost V 7 bases and J 4 bases; bases outside gene matches: 11. CDR3 sequence reads: CASIPRGQGAGTEAFF. CDR3 DNA sequence: TGTGCCAGCATCCCCCGCGGACAGGGGGCGGGCACTGAAGCTTTCTTT.

This chain joins TRBV11-2 and TRBJ2-1; a possible D gene is TRBD2 (6 bases). Germline CDR1 SGHAT, CDR2 FQNNGV. V was trimmed by 5 bases and J by 8 bases, leaving 13 bases between them. The CDR3 has 13 amino acids. The CDR3 bases are TGTGCCAGCAGCATGGGACTTGACGATGAGCAGTTCTTC. Its protein is CASSMGLDDEQFF.

This chain connects TRBV6-4 to TRBJ1-5; 7 bases are a match to TRBD1. This CDR3 is 15 amino acids long. Germline CDR1 is MRHNA and CDR2 is SNTAGT. V lost 5 bases and J lost 1; bases outside the gene matches: 5. In nucleotides, the CDR3 is TGTGCCAGCAGTTCCACAGGGGCCAGCAATCAGCCCCAGCATTTT. Its protein product is CASSSTGASNQPQHF.

This clone was counted a single time. The chain employs TRBV10-3 and TRBJ1-2; 9 bases agree with TRBD1. Per the germline V gene, CDR1 is ENHRY and CDR2 is SYGVKD. CDR3 size: 14 residues. V dropped 5 bases and J dropped 7; count of bases not matched to a gene: 8. The CDR3 loop is CAISTVQGAGGYTF. The CDR3, as DNA: TGTGCCATCAGTACGGTACAGGGGGCGGGTGGCTACACCTTC.

This clone came up a few times. The genes are TRBV7-9 and TRBJ1-2; 9 bases are shared with TRBD1. The CDR3 runs 13 residues. CDR1 and CDR2 (germline): SEHNR, FQNEAQ (reference sequence). Trimming at V came to 6 bases and at J to 6 bases, leaving 5 bases not matched to a gene. The CDR3 sequence is CASRSTGGDGYTF. For the CDR3, the DNA is TGTGCCAGCAGATCTACAGGGGGCGATGGCTACACCTTC.

The chain has TRBV5-1 and TRBJ2-7, with 8 bases lining up with TRBD1. Germline V gene sequence: CDR1 SGHRS, CDR2 YFSETQ. J gave up 4 bases and V 4 bases, and 10 bases lay outside the gene matches. The CDR3 runs 15 residues. In DNA, the CDR3 is TGCGCCAGCAGCCCCCGGGACAGGCGTGTTTACGAGCAGTACTTC. Amino acid sequence: CASSPRDRRVYEQYF. The full variable domain, with the rest looked up from reference TRBV5-1 and TRBJ2-7, is KAGVTQTPRYLIKTRGQQVTLSCSPISGHRSVSWYQQTPGQGLQFLFEYFSETQRNKGNFPGRFSGRQFSNSRSEMNVSTLELGDSALYLCASSPRDRRVYEQYFGPGTRLTVT.

This chain links TRBV9 with TRBJ1-2; D not certain. CDR3 size: 16 residues. CDR1 and CDR2 from the germline V gene are SGDLS and YYNGEE. Trimming took 0 bases from V and 3 from J, leaving 15 bases between them. The CDR3 region has the DNA TGTGCCAGCAGCGTAGCTTTTTCAGACCTAGACTATGGCTACACCTTC. Protein sequence: CASSVAFSDLDYGYTF.

This clone was detected a few times. The V gene is TRBV2, the J gene TRBJ1-5; the D is unclear. The V and J ends lost 7 bases and 7 bases respectively, with 17 bases between them. The CDR3 is 14 residues long. Germline-derived CDR1 and CDR2 are SNHLY and FYNNEI. In DNA form, the CDR3 reads TGTGCCAGCACTGCCTTATCCGGAGGGCAGCCCCAGCATTTT. This gives the protein CASTALSGGQPQHF. The variable domain in full, completed from reference TRBV2 and TRBJ1-5, reads EPEVTQTPSHQVTQMGQEVILRCVPISNHLYFYWYRQILGQKVEFLVSFYNNEISEKSEIFDDQFSVERPDGSNFTLKIRSTKLEDSAMYFCASTALSGGQPQHFGDGTRLSIL.

The rearrangement links TRBV5-1 to TRBJ1-1; D gene uncertain. Germline assignment: CDR1 SGHRS and CDR2 YFSETQ. The CDR3 spans 13 residues. The V gene lost 4 bases and the J gene lost 6 bases, with 13 bases spanning the gap. CDR3: CASSHGDSSEAFF. The CDR3 nucleotides read TGCGCCAGCAGCCACGGGGATTCCTCTGAAGCTTTCTTT.

The chain has TRBV2 and TRBJ2-1; D is ambiguous. The CDR3 totals 10 residues. V was cut by 8 bases and J by 9 bases, with 8 bases left in between. Germline loops: CDR1 SNHLY, CDR2 FYNNEI. Here the CDR3 reads CASRDSEQFF. The CDR3 DNA reads as TGTGCCAGCCGCGATAGTGAGCAGTTCTTC.

The chain links TRBV7-2 to TRBJ2-1, with 11 bases fitting TRBD2. CDR3 size: 14 residues. Trimming at V came to 8 bases and at J to 3 bases, leaving 3 bases not matched to a gene. Germline V CDR1 and CDR2: SGHTA, FQGNSA. The CDR3 sequence: CASGLAGYYNEQFF. As DNA, the CDR3 is TGTGCCAGCGGACTAGCGGGTTACTACAATGAGCAGTTCTTC.

This clone turned up a few times. The rearrangement links TRBV6-5 to TRBJ2-7; D is uncertain. The V gene lost 0 bases and the J gene lost 1 base, with 10 bases spanning the gap. This CDR3 is 15 amino acids long. Per germline, CDR1 MNHEY and CDR2 SVGAGI. CDR3 loop: CASSYSSQYSYEQYF. CDR3 in DNA: TGTGCCAGCAGTTACTCGTCACAGTATTCCTACGAGCAGTACTTC.

J is TRBJ2-1 and V is TRBV7-9, with 7 bases that match TRBD2. CDR3 size: 15 residues. J gave up 4 bases and V 0 bases, and 3 bases lay outside the gene matches. CDR1 is SEHNR and CDR2 is FQNEAQ in the germline V gene (reference sequence). The CDR3 sequence is CASSLAAAGYNEQFF. The CDR3 region has the DNA TGTGCCAGCAGCTTAGCCGCAGCGGGGTACAATGAGCAGTTCTTC.

This chain connects TRBV27 to TRBJ2-7, with 9 nucleotides matching TRBD1. The CDR3 contains 14 residues. The V gene's germline CDR1 is MNHEY and CDR2 SMNVEV (reference sequence). The ends lost 3 bases at V and 6 bases at J; junction bases unmatched: 6. The CDR3 is CASSLRDRVSEQYF. The CDR3 nucleotides read TGTGCCAGCAGTTTGCGGGACAGGGTTTCCGAGCAGTACTTC.

This rearrangement joins TRBV12-3 or TRBV12-4 to TRBJ1-1; no reliable D call. CDR3 length equals 11 residues. Trimming took off 1 base at V and 12 bases at J, with 9 bases between the two ends. The CDR3: CASSLGGYPFF. CDR3 nucleotides: TGTGCCAGCAGTTTAGGAGGGTACCCTTTCTTT.

The V call is TRBV7-2, the J call TRBJ2-5, with D perhaps matching TRBD2 (5 bases). This CDR3 comprises 13 residues. The V end lost 2 bases, the J end lost 5 bases, and 9 bases lay between the germline ends. Germline V gene lookup returns CDR1 SGHTA and CDR2 FQGNSA. For the CDR3, the DNA is TGTGCCAGCAGCTTAAGTTGGAGGGAGACCCAGTACTTC. Its translation: CASSLSWRETQYF.

This clone was recorded once. The chain uses TRBV2 and TRBJ2-1; TRBD1 might be the D (5 bases). V was pared by 5 bases and J by 9 bases, with 32 bases between. Germline values: CDR1 SNHLY, CDR2 FYNNEI. The CDR3 totals 19 residues. CDR3 coding DNA: TGTGCCAGCAGTCCTTCCCTCGCCCACATGGACAATCCCTGGGGTGAGCAGTTCTTC. It translates to CASSPSLAHMDNPWGEQFF.

CDR3 region: CASSLVPHMREKLFF. The CDR3 region has the DNA TGTGCCAGCAGCTTAGTTCCTCATATGAGGGAAAAACTGTTTTTT. This chain links TRBV7-2 with TRBJ1-4; no clear D. V was shortened by 1 base and J by 8 bases, with 14 bases between the two germline ends. This CDR3 region has 15 residues. Germline CDR1 is SGHTA and CDR2 is FQGNSA.

The chain links TRBV28 to TRBJ2-7; TRBD1 matches at 8 bases. From germline, CDR1 is MDHEN and CDR2 SYDVKM. The CDR3 spans 15 residues. Germline trimming cut 5 bases from V and 0 bases from J; bases unmatched to any gene: 6. The CDR3 protein is CASSTPGQGSYEQYF. CDR3 coding DNA: TGTGCCAGCAGTACCCCCGGACAGGGCTCCTACGAGCAGTACTTC.

V is TRBV4-3 and J is TRBJ1-1; no clear D. The CDR3 is made up of 16 amino acids. Germline V lookup: CDR1 LGHNA, CDR2 YSLEER. Trimming removed 0 bases from V and 5 bases from J, with 16 bases in between. The CDR3 region is CASSQDREALGTEAFF. As DNA, the CDR3 is TGCGCCAGCAGCCAAGATCGGGAGGCACTGGGGACTGAAGCTTTCTTT.

This clone was seen once. The CDR3 nucleotides read TGTGCCAGCAGCCGATGGGGACAGTCTGGAAACACCATATATTTT. It specifies CASSRWGQSGNTIYF. The J gene is TRBJ1-3, the V gene TRBV11-2; 7 nucleotides line up with TRBD1. CDR1 is SGHAT, CDR2 FQNNGV, per germline. With V trimmed by 5 bases and J by 1 base, 5 bases remained unmatched. This CDR3 contains 15 residues. The whole variable domain, remainder taken from reference TRBV11-2 and TRBJ1-3, is EAGVAQSPRYKIIEKRQSVAFWCNPISGHATLYWYQQILGQGPKLLIQFQNNGVVDDSQLPKDRFSAERLKGVDSTLKIQPAKLEDSAVYLCASSRWGQSGNTIYFGEGSWLTVV.

The V and J genes are TRBV30 and TRBJ2-3; TRBD2 matches at 7 bases. J lost 2 bases, V lost 0 bases, and 14 bases had no gene match. In germline, CDR1 is GTSNPN, CDR2 SVGIG (reference sequence). The CDR3 has 18 residues. CDR3 residues: CAWSVVSGDLLFTDTQYF. The DNA of the CDR3 is TGTGCCTGGAGTGTAGTCAGCGGGGACCTTCTGTTCACAGATACGCAGTATTTT.

This clone was counted a few times. The chain recombines TRBV27 with TRBJ1-6; D remains ambiguous. Deletions cut 2 bases from V and 5 bases from J, with 13 bases between. The CDR3 consists of 16 residues. Germline CDR1 is MNHEY and CDR2 is SMNVEV (reference sequence). The chain's CDR3 is CASSLMGSADNSPLHF. The CDR3 DNA follows: TGTGCCAGCAGTTTAATGGGCTCGGCTGATAATTCACCCCTCCACTTT.

This clone was seen a handful of times. The rearrangement uses TRBV20-1 and TRBJ1-5; D is ambiguous. The germline V and J ends were trimmed by 3 bases and 7 bases, with 19 bases remaining between them. Per germline, CDR1 DFQATT and CDR2 SNEGSKA (reference sequence). This CDR3 contains 15 residues. The CDR3 DNA reads as TGCAGTGCTAGTTCGGGGAGGGCAGAACGACAGCCCCAGCATTTT. Protein product: CSASSGRAERQPQHF.

The chain is built from TRBV30 and TRBJ1-4; 8 bases are shared with TRBD1. V shed 3 bases, J shed 4 bases, and the junction held 16 bases outside the gene matches. The CDR3 has 18 residues. Germline CDR1 GTSNPN, CDR2 SVGIG (reference sequence). CDR3 residues: CAWSPSRVPGQVNEKLFF. Written as DNA, the CDR3 is TGTGCCTGGAGCCCGAGCCGGGTCCCGGGACAGGTTAATGAAAAACTGTTTTTT.